This entry lists 21 T cell receptor beta chains sequenced from one sample in a study of naive CD8 T cells in extremely preterm neonates (dated by TCRdb to the late 2010s). The receptor library was made with the immunoSEQ multiplex PCR assay. TCRdb provides this immuneACCESS table in a form limited to in-frame rearrangements. Some clones are lacking; in checked studies, under half of them reflect an unresolved V gene, and why the rest are absent is not known. The sample yields about 4,200 clones; over 95% were counted once. In total, the top ten clones hold more than 0.65% of the sample. The specimen was naive CD8+ T cells from blood. The receptors here all came from a human donor in good health.

This clone was seen just once. The chain joins TRBV7-9 to TRBJ1-3; perhaps TRBD1 as D (5 bases). In germline, CDR1 is SEHNR, CDR2 FQNEAQ (reference sequence). With 4 bases removed from V and 0 bases from J, the gap between germline ends came to 13 bases. The CDR3 has 16 amino acids. Written as DNA, the CDR3 is TGTGCCAGCAGCTCGGGTACAGGCGACTCTGGAAACACCATATATTTT. Its translation is CASSSGTGDSGNTIYF.

This sequence joins TRBV6-5 and TRBJ1-2; weak D call: TRBD1 (6 bases). The ends were cut back, 0 bases at V and 2 bases at J, with 10 bases in the middle. The CDR3 extends over 15 amino acids. Looked up from germline, CDR1 is MNHEY and CDR2 is SVGAGI. The CDR3 coding sequence is TGTGCCAGCAGTTACTCTGCAGGGGAGAACTATGGCTACACCTTC. It is translated as CASSYSAGENYGYTF.

The chain is built from TRBV28 and TRBJ2-2, with D possibly TRBD1 on 6 matching bases. This CDR3 is built from 14 residues. V lost 5 bases, J lost 4 bases, and 11 bases lay in between. From germline, CDR1 is MDHEN and CDR2 SYDVKM. CDR3 in DNA: TGTGCCAGCAGTCTAACAGGGACCACCGGGGAGCTGTTTTTT. This gives the protein CASSLTGTTGELFF. The full variable domain, in which reference TRBV28 and TRBJ2-2 provide the parts outside the CDR3, is DVKVTQSSRYLVKRTGEKVFLECVQDMDHENMFWYRQDPGLGLRLIYFSYDVKMKEKGDIPEGYSVSREKKERFSLILESASTNQTSMYLCASSLTGTTGELFFGEGSRLTVL.

The V call is TRBV7-6, the J call TRBJ2-5; D is unclear. The germline gives CDR1 SGHVS, CDR2 FNYEAQ. The CDR3 length is 15 residues. V was pared by 2 bases and J by 4 bases, with 14 bases between. CDR3 coding DNA: TGTGCCAGCAGCTTATACGGCGAGGATGTAGAGACCCAGTACTTC. Translated, it gives CASSLYGEDVETQYF.

V gene TRBV29-1 combines with J gene TRBJ2-3, with 8 nucleotides matching TRBD2. CDR3 size: 14 residues. Unmatched junction bases numbered 8, after V lost 4 bases and J lost 5 bases. Germline loops: CDR1 SQVTM, CDR2 ANQGSEA. The CDR3 coding sequence is TGCAGCGTTGGGGGAGCGGGGGCGGGAGATACGCAGTATTTT. Translating gives CSVGGAGAGDTQYF.

This clone has only one observation. The genes are TRBV9 and TRBJ2-7; 7 bases line up with TRBD1. The germline CDR1 and CDR2 sequences are SGDLS and YYNGEE. This CDR3 is 14 amino acids long. The V and J ends lost 4 bases and 3 bases, in that order; junction bases with no gene match: 7. Here the CDR3 reads CASSPTGTVYEQYF. CDR3 sequence (DNA): TGTGCCAGCAGCCCAACCGGGACAGTCTACGAGCAGTACTTC.

V and J are TRBV7-9 and TRBJ1-5; 10 bases align to TRBD1. V dropped 6 bases and J dropped 7; count of bases not matched to a gene: 3. CDR3 length: 13 amino acids. In germline, CDR1 is SEHNR, CDR2 FQNEAQ (reference sequence). CDR3 nucleotides: TGTGCCAGCAGTGAGACAGGGGGCCAGCCCCAGCATTTT. This translates into CASSETGGQPQHF. The variable domain in full, completed from reference TRBV7-9 and TRBJ1-5, reads DTGVSQNPRHKITKRGQNVTFRCDPISEHNRLYWYRQTLGQGPEFLTYFQNEAQLEKSRLLSDRFSAERPKGSFSTLEIQRTEQGDSAMYLCASSETGGQPQHFGDGTRLSIL.

The rearrangement joins TRBV19 to TRBJ2-1; a weak D match, TRBD2 (6 bases). With 10 bases removed from V and 4 bases from J, the gap between germline ends came to 17 bases. Looked up from germline, CDR1 is LNHDA and CDR2 is SQIVND (reference sequence). The CDR3 contains 14 residues. The CDR3 sequence is CATRPPGLYNEQFF. The DNA for the CDR3 is TGTGCCACCCGGCCCCCGGGACTGTACAATGAGCAGTTCTTC.

The J gene is TRBJ1-6, the V gene TRBV7-2; unclear D gene. From germline, CDR1 is SGHTA and CDR2 FQGNSA. CDR3 size: 17 residues. V lost 3 bases and J 2 bases, leaving 14 bases between the germline ends. In nucleotides, the CDR3 is TGTGCCAGCAGCTTGCGTGCCCCAGCGACCTATAATTCACCCCTCCACTTT. Translated, it gives CASSLRAPATYNSPLHF.

V and J are TRBV6-5 and TRBJ1-6, with D possibly being TRBD1 (6 bases). The V end lost 10 bases, the J end lost 8 bases, and 15 bases lay between the germline ends. Germline values: CDR1 MNHEY, CDR2 SVGAGI. The CDR3 consists of 13 residues. The CDR3 bases are TGTGCCATACGAAAGACAGGCTATTCACCCCTCCACTTT. Amino acid sequence: CAIRKTGYSPLHF.

This clone has a single count. This chain links TRBV4-1 with TRBJ2-1; D may be TRBD1 (5 bases). CDR1 MGHRA and CDR2 YSYEKL come from the germline V gene. This CDR3 is 16 amino acids long. Trimming cost V 1 base and J 2 bases, with 12 bases left between them. The CDR3 nucleotides read TGCGCCAGCAGCCAAGGATTAGCAGGGACCTACAATGAGCAGTTCTTC. This gives the protein CASSQGLAGTYNEQFF.

The chain uses TRBV7-3 and TRBJ2-5, with D perhaps TRBD2 (6 bases). V was cut by 3 bases and J by 5 bases, with 16 bases left in between. The CDR3 consists of 15 residues. The germline gives CDR1 SGHTA, CDR2 FQGTGA. CDR3 in DNA: TGTGCCAGCAGCTTGGACGGGGTCCGGGGGGAGACCCAGTACTTC. Protein sequence: CASSLDGVRGETQYF.

CDR3 protein: CASSLRERTGELFF. CDR3 nucleotide sequence: TGTGCCAGCAGCTTAAGGGAGCGCACCGGGGAGCTGTTTTTT. The gene calls are TRBV7-9 and TRBJ2-2; D is possibly TRBD2 (5 bases). CDR3 size: 14 residues. V was cut by 2 bases and J by 4 bases, with 8 bases left in between. CDR1 and CDR2 from the germline V gene are SEHNR and FQNEAQ (reference sequence).

The chain combines TRBV9 with TRBJ1-3, with TRBD1 matching over 9 bases. The length of the CDR3 is 15 residues. From germline, CDR1 is SGDLS and CDR2 YYNGEE. Trimming removed 4 bases from V and 2 bases from J; junction bases left unmatched: 4. The CDR3 is CASSPGQGTGNTIYF. CDR3 coding DNA: TGTGCCAGCAGCCCCGGACAGGGGACTGGAAACACCATATATTTT.

The chain joins TRBV4-3 to TRBJ2-7; 8 bases align to TRBD1. V shed 1 base, J shed 1 base, and the junction held 3 bases outside the gene matches. CDR3 size: 15 residues. Germline CDR1 reads LGHNA; CDR2 reads YSLEER. The CDR3 loop reads CASSQGRTGSYEQYF. The CDR3, as DNA: TGCGCCAGCAGCCAAGGAAGGACAGGGTCCTACGAGCAGTACTTC.

The J gene is TRBJ1-2, the V gene TRBV7-3; the D gene is possibly TRBD1 (6 bases). In germline, CDR1 is SGHTA, CDR2 FQGTGA. Trimming pared 7 bases from V and 3 bases from J, leaving 27 bases between. CDR3 length: 18 amino acids. The CDR3: CASTHTGSTSSFDYGYTF. The CDR3 DNA is TGTGCCAGCACTCATACAGGGTCTACATCCTCCTTTGACTATGGCTACACCTTC.

The chain uses TRBV6-1 and TRBJ1-4; no reliable D call. Germline V gene data show CDR1 as MNHNS and CDR2 as SASEGT. This CDR3 region has 15 residues. Trimming took off 3 bases at V and 7 bases at J, with 15 bases between the two ends. The CDR3 is CASSEPPVRPEKLFF. The DNA for the CDR3 is TGTGCCAGCAGTGAGCCTCCAGTGAGGCCTGAAAAACTGTTTTTT.

V gene TRBV7-9 combines with J gene TRBJ2-5; 10 bases are a match to TRBD2. Germline trimming cut 4 bases from V and 5 bases from J; bases unmatched to any gene: 13. From germline, CDR1 is SEHNR and CDR2 FQNEAQ (reference sequence). This CDR3 is built from 17 residues. The CDR3 loop is CASSSIVAGGLIETQYF. For the CDR3, the DNA is TGTGCCAGCAGCTCCATCGTAGCGGGGGGCCTCATTGAGACCCAGTACTTC.

The chain has TRBV4-1 and TRBJ2-2, with D possibly matching TRBD1 (6 bases). The germline V gene has CDR1 MGHRA and CDR2 YSYEKL. The CDR3 is 12 amino acids. Trimming removed 5 bases at V and 7 bases at J, with 8 bases between. The CDR3 here is CASSVRGGELFF. CDR3 in DNA: TGCGCCAGCAGCGTCAGGGGCGGGGAGCTGTTTTTT.

This sequence joins TRBV5-1 and TRBJ2-2, with D perhaps TRBD2 (5 bases). This CDR3 spans 15 amino acids. Germline V gives CDR1 SGHRS, CDR2 YFSETQ. With 0 bases removed from V and 4 bases from J, the gap between germline ends came to 10 bases. CDR3 in DNA: TGCGCCAGCAGCTTGGTGGCAGGAGGCACCGGGGAGCTGTTTTTT. This codes for CASSLVAGGTGELFF.

The chain carries TRBV19 and TRBJ1-2, with unresolved D. The germline V gene has CDR1 LNHDA and CDR2 SQIVND (reference sequence). CDR3 length: 14 residues. Trimming pared 8 bases from V and 0 bases from J, leaving 13 bases between. The CDR3 nucleotides are TGTGCCAGTGGAGAGGGCTGGGCTAACTATGGCTACACCTTC. Translated: CASGEGWANYGYTF.